Sequencing of this T cell receptor (beta chain) was carried out in a study of T cell repertoires in cytomegalovirus infection. TCRdb ran MiXCR on the reads and lists one entry per CDR3 protein. The data contain about 440,000 distinct CDR3 sequences, approximately 33% of them singletons. The CDR3 extends over 16 amino acids. Germline-derived CDR1 and CDR2 are SGHTA and FQGNSA. With 5 bases removed from V and 5 bases from J, the gap between germline ends came to 19 bases. This clonotype was seen many times. Its antigen is still unknown. General observations from the study: There were HLA-C-restricted CMV-specific TCR beta clonotypes dominating the ex vivo response.

Sequencing was carried out using PBMCs. This TCR came from a human donor in good health (CMV status not recorded). Some clones in this sample may be carry-over from other donors' samples. The gene calls are TRBV7-2 and TRBJ1-3; D remains unclear. CDR3 loop: CASSPVSRDGRNTIYF. In DNA form, the CDR3 reads TGTGCCAGCAGCCCAGTAAGTCGTGACGGTCGAAACACCATATATTTT.